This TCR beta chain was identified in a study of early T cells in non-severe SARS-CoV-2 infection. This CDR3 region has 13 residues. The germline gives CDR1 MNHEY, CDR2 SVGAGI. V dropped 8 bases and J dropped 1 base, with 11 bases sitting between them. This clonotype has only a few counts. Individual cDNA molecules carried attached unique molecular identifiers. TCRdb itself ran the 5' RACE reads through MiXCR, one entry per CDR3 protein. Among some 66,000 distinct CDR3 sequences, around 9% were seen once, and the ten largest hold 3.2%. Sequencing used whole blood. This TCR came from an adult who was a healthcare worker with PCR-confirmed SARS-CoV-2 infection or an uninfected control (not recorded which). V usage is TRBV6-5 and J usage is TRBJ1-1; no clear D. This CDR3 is CASAQSANTEAFF. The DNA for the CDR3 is TGTGCCAGCGCCCAGTCGGCGAACACTGAAGCTTTCTTT.